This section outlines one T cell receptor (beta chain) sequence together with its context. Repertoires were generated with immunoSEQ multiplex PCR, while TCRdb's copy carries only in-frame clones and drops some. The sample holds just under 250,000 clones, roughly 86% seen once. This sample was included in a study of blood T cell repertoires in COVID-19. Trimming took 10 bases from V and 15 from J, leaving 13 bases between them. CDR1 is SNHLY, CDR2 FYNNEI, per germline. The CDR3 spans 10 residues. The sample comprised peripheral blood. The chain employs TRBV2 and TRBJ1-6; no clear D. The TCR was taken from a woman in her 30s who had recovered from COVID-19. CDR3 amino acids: CATRGGNLHF. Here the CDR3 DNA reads TGTGCCACCCGTGGAGGTAACCTCCACTTT.